The rows below give T cell receptor beta chains drawn from one sample of a study of patients and donors after allogeneic stem cell transplantation. A single record per CDR3 protein comes from TCRdb applying MiXCR to the RT-PCR reads. The table includes more than 850,000 distinct CDR3 sequences, over 15% detected once. Sequences were obtained from blood, either unsorted or a sorted T cell fraction (not recorded which). The receptors come from a human donor who was either an allogeneic HSCT recipient or a stem cell or donor lymphocyte infusion donor (not recorded which). It is not recorded whose cells these are; they may come from a transplant donor. The CDR3 runs from the conserved cysteine through the conserved F or W. The D gene is left open where the match is weak.

j_call	v_call	d_call	cdr3_length	cdr3_aa
TRBJ1-4	TRBV12-3/TRBV12-4	TRBD1	14	CASSTDRGNEKLFF
TRBJ1-4	TRBV5-1	NA	18	CASSPQVRNIATNEKLFF
TRBJ1-2	TRBV27	TRBD1	15	CASSLWGRGQHGYTF
TRBJ2-7	TRBV5-1	NA	14	CASSLSELRYEQYF
TRBJ2-3	TRBV2	NA	15	CASSEGSGGGDTQYF
TRBJ1-2	TRBV7-3	NA	11	CASSFTLGYTF
TRBJ1-3	TRBV7-3	NA	14	CASRRTPERDTIYF
TRBJ2-7	TRBV29-1	NA	13	CSVADASAYEQYF
TRBJ1-4	TRBV28	NA	15	CASSLGGELGEKLFF
TRBJ1-2	TRBV19	NA	12	CASFDRFYGYTF
TRBJ1-1	TRBV12-3/TRBV12-4	NA	14	CASSFQARNTEAFF
TRBJ1-2	TRBV5-1	NA	14	CASSFRTANYGYTF
TRBJ2-1	TRBV6-2/TRBV6-3	NA	12	CASSPTPGGQFF
TRBJ1-1	TRBV30	NA	9	CAWNSIAFF
TRBJ2-5	TRBV4-2	NA	15	CASSQDWDGRGPQYF
TRBJ2-7	TRBV11-2	TRBD2	15	CASSAFHGGFYEQYF
TRBJ2-7	TRBV5-1	TRBD2	15	CASSLDGTRAYEQYF
TRBJ1-1	TRBV29-1	NA	11	CSVVGLGRAFF
TRBJ1-5	TRBV4-3	TRBD1	17	CASSPGMDRPSGEPQHF
TRBJ2-7	TRBV29-1	TRBD1	14	CSVSGTGKRNEQYF
TRBJ1-5	TRBV4-3	TRBD1	15	CASSRGTGMGQPQHF
TRBJ2-5	TRBV9	TRBD2	16	CASSVGASGGQETQYF
TRBJ1-2	TRBV12-3/TRBV12-4	NA	12	CASSFQFAGYTF
TRBJ2-3	TRBV20-1	NA	14	CSARDPLSRDTQYF
TRBJ2-1	TRBV7-2	NA	16	CASSLERSPVYNEQFF
TRBJ2-7	TRBV2	TRBD1	12	CAREGTVYEQYF
TRBJ2-7	TRBV12-3/TRBV12-4	NA	14	CASSPRTAFHEQYF
TRBJ2-3	TRBV5-1	TRBD2	13	CASSSRSSGGTYF
TRBJ2-2	TRBV3-1	TRBD2	17	CASSQDSMRERHGELFF
TRBJ1-1	TRBV20-1	NA	11	CSAKDGTEAFF
TRBJ2-7	TRBV20-1	NA	13	CSARVLVPAEQYF